These T cell receptor beta chains were read from a single sample in a study of vaccination and CD4 T cells after COVID-19. TCRdb processed the PCR reads anew with MiXCR; each CDR3 protein has one entry. The sample lists 20,000 to 30,000 distinct CDR3 sequences; roughly 44% were seen once. Antigens for these TCRs are unknown. The sequenced sample consisted of CD4+ T cells from blood, cultured in vitro. These receptors all stem from a human donor who had recovered from COVID-19. Both conserved end residues are part of each CDR3. A D gene is named only where the DNA matches it firmly. The size field is filled for only some rows; it gives once, few, many or a size class.

clone_size	v_call	j_call	d_call	cdr3_aa	cdr3_nt
.	TRBV5-1	TRBJ2-6	.	CASSPEGGRGANVLTF	TGCGCCAGCAGCCCGGAAGGGGGGAGGGGGGCCAACGTCCTGACTTTC
.	TRBV5-1	TRBJ2-7	.	CASSSPQGTYEQYF	TGCGCCAGCAGCTCACCGCAGGGAACCTACGAGCAGTACTTC
.	TRBV15	TRBJ1-6	.	CATLSSYNSPLHF	TGTGCCACCCTGAGCTCCTATAATTCACCCCTCCACTTT
few	TRBV25-1	TRBJ2-7	.	CASSKAYEQYF	TGTGCCAGCAGTAAAGCCTACGAGCAGTACTTC
.	TRBV20-1	TRBJ1-1	.	CSARDSRQANTEAFF	TGCAGTGCTAGAGATTCTAGGCAGGCGAACACTGAAGCTTTCTTT
few	TRBV7-2	TRBJ2-3	.	CATRAVLTGRGTDTQYF	TGTGCCACCCGGGCAGTCCTGACTGGTCGGGGCACAGATACGCAGTATTTT
.	TRBV19	TRBJ1-1	.	CASTHGGWQPNTEAFF	TGTGCCAGTACACACGGAGGTTGGCAGCCGAACACTGAAGCTTTCTTT
.	TRBV24-1	TRBJ1-2	TRBD1	CATSDGTDYGYTF	TGTGCCACCAGTGATGGGACAGACTATGGCTACACCTTC
few	TRBV7-9	TRBJ2-3	TRBD2	CASSIGRASSTDTQYF	TGTGCCAGCAGTATCGGGAGGGCCAGTAGTACAGATACGCAGTATTTT
few	TRBV7-2	TRBJ2-3	TRBD1	CASSFGTGNILTQYF	TGTGCCAGCAGCTTTGGGACAGGGAACATCTTAACGCAGTATTTT
.	TRBV5-1	TRBJ1-2	TRBD1	CASSLSSGTGGGYTF	TGCGCCAGCAGCTTGTCCTCCGGGACAGGGGGTGGCTACACCTTC
few	TRBV4-2	TRBJ1-1	.	CASSQDRGATEAFF	TGTGCCAGCAGCCAAGATAGAGGGGCCACTGAAGCTTTCTTT
few	TRBV25-1	TRBJ1-2	.	CASSEYMGYGYTF	TGTGCCAGCAGTGAATATATGGGCTATGGCTACACCTTC
.	TRBV7-2	TRBJ2-1	TRBD2	CASSSAGGGYNEQFF	TGTGCCAGCAGCTCGGCGGGAGGCGGCTACAATGAGCAGTTCTTC
few	TRBV28	TRBJ2-3	TRBD2	CASSLGAGGRDTQYF	TGTGCCAGCAGTTTAGGAGCGGGGGGGAGGGATACGCAGTATTTT
.	TRBV2	TRBJ1-5	.	CASRALTGVNQPQHF	TGTGCCAGCAGAGCTCTGACGGGGGTCAATCAGCCCCAGCATTTT
once	TRBV20-1	TRBJ1-1	.	CSAPKRGNTEAFF	TGCAGTGCTCCAAAAAGGGGGAACACTGAAGCTTTCTTT
few	TRBV28	TRBJ2-3	TRBD1	CASSLQRQGPDTQYF	TGTGCCAGCAGTTTACAAAGACAGGGACCAGATACGCAGTATTTT
.	TRBV28	TRBJ1-2	.	CASRGVYYGYTF	TGTGCCAGCAGGGGGGTTTACTATGGCTACACCTTC